The TCR beta chain described here comes from a study of blood T cell repertoires in COVID-19. Germline CDR1 LGHNA, CDR2 YNFKEQ. CDR3 length: 15 amino acids. V lost 1 base, J lost 7 bases, and 5 bases stayed unmatched. Per the authors' pipeline: The authors estimated nucleated cell counts from reference gene primer amplification. The repertoire was sequenced with immunoSEQ multiplex PCR; TCRdb's copy has only in-frame clones and lacks some. That table supplies the V and J calls and clone size; D and trimming were determined from the DNA. The sample yields 350,000 to 450,000 clones, about nine tenths seen once.

The V gene is TRBV4-2, the J gene TRBJ1-2; 11 positions agree with TRBD1. This receptor was identified in a woman between 25 and 40 years old who had recovered from COVID-19. The sample consisted of PBMCs or T cells enriched from blood (not recorded which). This chain's CDR3 is CASSQVGQGASGYTF. The CDR3 DNA is TGTGCCAGCAGCCAAGTCGGACAGGGGGCCTCTGGCTACACCTTC.